By share, the clone carrying this T cell receptor beta chain counts as large. The target antigen is unknown. Germline V gives CDR1 MNHEY, CDR2 SMNVEV (reference sequence). The CDR3 extends over 18 amino acids. V shed 7 bases, J shed 2 bases, and the junction held 18 bases outside the gene matches. TCR alpha and beta CDR3 regions were amplified from RNA using iRepertoire nested multiplex PCR. For one-step reverse transcription and amplification, about 90-400 ng of tissue mRNA or PBMC total RNA was used. TCRdb used MiXCR to reprocess the multiplex PCR reads, holding one entry per CDR3 protein. The data show about 3,900 distinct CDR3 sequences, around a third seen once. The data belong to a study of glioma-infiltrating T cells. Regarding the study as a whole: Very few CDR3 sequences were shared between tissue and blood. Non-neoplastic patients had below-expected tissue-blood divergence, while all gliomas exceeded expectation.

Material: glioma tissue, nonneoplastic brain tissue, or PBMCs (not recorded which). V is TRBV27 and J is TRBJ2-3; 7 positions agree with TRBD1. This sequence was found in a human donor with low-grade glioma or glioblastoma, undergoing nonglioma brain surgery, or in good health (not recorded which). DNA for the CDR3: TGTGCCAGCAACAGTCTTGCCGTCAGGACAGGCGACACAGATACGCAGTATTTT. As protein: CASNSLAVRTGDTDTQYF.